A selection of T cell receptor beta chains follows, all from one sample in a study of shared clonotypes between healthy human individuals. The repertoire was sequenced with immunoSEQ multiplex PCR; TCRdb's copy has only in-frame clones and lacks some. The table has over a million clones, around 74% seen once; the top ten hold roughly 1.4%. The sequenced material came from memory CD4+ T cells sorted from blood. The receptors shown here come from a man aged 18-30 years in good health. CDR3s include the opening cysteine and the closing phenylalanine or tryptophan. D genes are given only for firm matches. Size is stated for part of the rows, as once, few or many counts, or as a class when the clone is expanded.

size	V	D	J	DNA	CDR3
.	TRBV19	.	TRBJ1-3	TGTGCCAGTAGATACGGACAGAGCTACGGAAACACCATATATTTT	CASRYGQSYGNTIYF
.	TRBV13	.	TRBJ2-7	TGTGCCAGCCAGGGGGGTCGGGACTACGAGCAGTACTTC	CASQGGRDYEQYF
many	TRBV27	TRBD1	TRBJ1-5	TGTGCCAGCAGCCTAGACAGGGGGGGAAATCAGCCCCAGCATTTT	CASSLDRGGNQPQHF
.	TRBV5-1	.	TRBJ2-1	TGCGCCAGCTGCGCCGGGACGGAGAAGTACAATGAGCAGTTCTTC	CASCAGTEKYNEQFF
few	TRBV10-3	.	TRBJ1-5	TGTGCCGCCGAGGGGGAACGAGGTCAGCCCCAGCATTTT	CAAEGERGQPQHF
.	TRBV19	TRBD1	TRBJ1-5	TGTGCCAGTAGTGCCTGGACAGGGCAGCAGCAGCCCCAGCATTTT	CASSAWTGQQQPQHF
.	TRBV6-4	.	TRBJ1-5	TGTGCCAGCAGTGACCCGCACAGGAGGCAGCCCCAGCATTTT	CASSDPHRRQPQHF
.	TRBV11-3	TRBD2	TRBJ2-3	TGTGCCAGCAGCTTATCCCCCCCATTTAGCGGGGGGGCTGGAGATACGCAGTATTTT	CASSLSPPFSGGAGDTQYF
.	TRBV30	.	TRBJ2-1	TGTGCCTGGATTAACGTCGGGGGCCACTCCTACAATGAGCAGTTCTTC	CAWINVGGHSYNEQFF
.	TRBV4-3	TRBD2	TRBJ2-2	TGCGCCAGCAGCCAAGATTTCACTAGCGGGAGGGTCGGGGAGCTGTTTTTT	CASSQDFTSGRVGELFF
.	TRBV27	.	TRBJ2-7	TGTGCCAGCAGTTTGCTATCGGAGCCCCCCGAGCAGTACTTC	CASSLLSEPPEQYF
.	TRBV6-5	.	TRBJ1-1	TGTGCCAGCAGTACCGATATATGGAACACTGAAGCTTTCTTT	CASSTDIWNTEAFF
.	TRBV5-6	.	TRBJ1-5	TGTGCCAGCAGCTTGGCCAGGGTTGGGAAGCCCCAGCATTTT	CASSLARVGKPQHF
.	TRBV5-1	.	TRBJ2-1	TGCGCCAGCAGCTCGGGACTCCAATACAATGAGCAGTTCTTC	CASSSGLQYNEQFF
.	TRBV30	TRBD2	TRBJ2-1	TGTGCCTGGAGTTCAGCGGGGGGTGAGCAGTTCTTC	CAWSSAGGEQFF
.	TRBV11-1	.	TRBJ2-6	TGTGCCAGCAGCTTAAGTGGAGTAGGGGGGTCCAACGTCCTGACTTTC	CASSLSGVGGSNVLTF
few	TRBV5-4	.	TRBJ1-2	TGTGCCAGCAGCTTGGACAGGGAAGGCTATGGCTACACCTTC	CASSLDREGYGYTF
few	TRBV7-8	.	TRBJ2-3	TGTGCCAGCAGCCACCGGGGGATCGGCACAGATACGCAGTATTTT	CASSHRGIGTDTQYF
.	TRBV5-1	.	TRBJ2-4	TGCGCCAGCAGCTTAGGGATCTTGGACATTCAGTACTTC	CASSLGILDIQYF
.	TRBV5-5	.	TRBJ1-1	TGTGCCAGCAGCTTGGCGGACTGGGGCACTGAAGCTTTCTTT	CASSLADWGTEAFF
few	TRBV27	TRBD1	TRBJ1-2	TGTGCCAGCAGTCCAAACATCGGACAGGGAGTCGGTGGCTACACCTTC	CASSPNIGQGVGGYTF
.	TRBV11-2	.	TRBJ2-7	TGTGCCAGCAGCTTAGTCGTGCGGGGGCCTTACGAGCAGTACTTC	CASSLVVRGPYEQYF
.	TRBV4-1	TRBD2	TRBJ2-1	TGCGCCAGCAGCCAAGCTATGGGTAGCGGGGTTTACAATGAGCAGTTCTTC	CASSQAMGSGVYNEQFF
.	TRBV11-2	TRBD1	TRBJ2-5	TGTGCCAGCAGCTTTCGAGGGGGCGGGTTGCCTCAAGAGACCCAGTACTTC	CASSFRGGGLPQETQYF
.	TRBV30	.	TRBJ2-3	TGTGCCTGGAGTGTACCCAGTTCTGTGTACACGCAGTATTTT	CAWSVPSSVYTQYF
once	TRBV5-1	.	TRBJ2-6	TGCGCCAGCAGCTTGGCCTTCTACAACTCTGGGGCCAACGTCCTGACTTTC	CASSLAFYNSGANVLTF
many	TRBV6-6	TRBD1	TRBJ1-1	TGTGCCAGCAGTTACGGAACAGGGGCTAGGGGCACTGAAGCTTTCTTT	CASSYGTGARGTEAFF
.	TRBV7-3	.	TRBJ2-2	TGTGCCAGCAGGAAAGACCCCGGGGAGCTGTTTTTT	CASRKDPGELFF
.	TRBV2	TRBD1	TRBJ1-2	TGTGCCAGCAGGTACACAGGGGGCGCAGATGGCTACACCTTC	CASRYTGGADGYTF
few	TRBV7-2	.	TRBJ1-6	TGTGCCAGCAGCTTAGCTCCGGGGCAAAATTCACCCCTCCACTTT	CASSLAPGQNSPLHF
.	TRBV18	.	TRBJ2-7	TGTGCCAGCTCACCACAGGCGTATGGAAACGAGCAGTACTTC	CASSPQAYGNEQYF
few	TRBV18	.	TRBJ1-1	TGTGCCAGCTCACCAGAGGGGTACACTGAAGCTTTCTTT	CASSPEGYTEAFF
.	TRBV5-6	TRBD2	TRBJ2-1	TGTGCCAGCAGCGCCGACCCGGGACTAGGTACCGGCTACAATGAGCAGTTCTTC	CASSADPGLGTGYNEQFF
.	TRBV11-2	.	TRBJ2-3	TGTGCCAGCAGCTTAGCAGGGATGAGCACAGATACGCAGTATTTT	CASSLAGMSTDTQYF
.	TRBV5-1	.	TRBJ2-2	TGCGCCAGCAGAAAAAGCCCCTCTACGACCGGGGAGCTGTTTTTT	CASRKSPSTTGELFF
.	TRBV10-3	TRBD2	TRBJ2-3	TGTGCCATCGGACTAGCGGGGGCCCCTACAGATACGCAGTATTTT	CAIGLAGAPTDTQYF
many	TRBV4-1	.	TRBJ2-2	TGCGCCAGCAGCCAAGATCCAGGGGTGAACACCGGGGAGCTGTTTTTT	CASSQDPGVNTGELFF
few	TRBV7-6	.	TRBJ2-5	TGTGCCAGCAGCCTCCTGGAGACCCAGTACTTC	CASSLLETQYF
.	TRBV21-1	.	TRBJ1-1	TGTGCCAGCAGGGGAGGGGAAGCGAACACTGAAGCTTTCTTT	CASRGGEANTEAFF
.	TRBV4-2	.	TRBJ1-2	TGTGCCAGCAGCCAAGATTTTAGCTATGGCTACACCTTC	CASSQDFSYGYTF
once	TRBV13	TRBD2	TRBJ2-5	TGTGCCAGCAGCTTATCCCAGCGGGGGGGTTACGAGACCCAGTACTTC	CASSLSQRGGYETQYF
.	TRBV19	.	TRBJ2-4	TGTGCCAGTAGTATACAGGGGGGAGACATTCAGTACTTC	CASSIQGGDIQYF
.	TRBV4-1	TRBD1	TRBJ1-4	TGCGCCAGCAGCCAATTACGGGGACAGGGAACTAATGAAAAACTGTTTTTT	CASSQLRGQGTNEKLFF
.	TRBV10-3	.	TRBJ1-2	TGTGCCATCAGGGAAACTGAGTCTGGGAAGAGGGGCTACACCTTC	CAIRETESGKRGYTF
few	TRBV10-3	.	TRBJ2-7	TGTGCCATCAGTGGGGAGTACGAGCAGTACTTC	CAISGEYEQYF
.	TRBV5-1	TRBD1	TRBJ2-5	TGCGCCAGCAGCTTGACAGGGGGGATGCAAGAGACCCAGTACTTC	CASSLTGGMQETQYF
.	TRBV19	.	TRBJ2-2	TGTGCCAGTAGATTCCTGGTAATCGGGGAGCTGTTTTTT	CASRFLVIGELFF
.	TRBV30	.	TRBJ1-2	TGTGCCTGGAAATGGGGAGGTAGCTATGGCTACACCTTC	CAWKWGGSYGYTF